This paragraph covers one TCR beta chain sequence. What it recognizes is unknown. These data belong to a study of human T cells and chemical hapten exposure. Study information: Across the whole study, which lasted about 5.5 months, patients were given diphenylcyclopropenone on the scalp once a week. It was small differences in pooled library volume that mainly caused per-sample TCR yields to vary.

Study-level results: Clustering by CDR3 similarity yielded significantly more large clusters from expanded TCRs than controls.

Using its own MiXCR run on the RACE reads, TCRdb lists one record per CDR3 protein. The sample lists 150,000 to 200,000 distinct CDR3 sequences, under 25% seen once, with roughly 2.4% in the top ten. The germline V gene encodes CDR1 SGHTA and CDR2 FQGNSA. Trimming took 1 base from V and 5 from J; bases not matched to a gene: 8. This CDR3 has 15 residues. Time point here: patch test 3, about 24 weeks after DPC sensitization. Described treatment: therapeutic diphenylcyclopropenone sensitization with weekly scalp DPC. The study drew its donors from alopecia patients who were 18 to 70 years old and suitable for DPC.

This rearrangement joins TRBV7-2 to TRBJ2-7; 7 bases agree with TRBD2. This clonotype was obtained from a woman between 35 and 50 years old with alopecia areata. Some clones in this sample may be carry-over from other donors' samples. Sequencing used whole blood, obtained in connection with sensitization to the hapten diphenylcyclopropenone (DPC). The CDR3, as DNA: TGTGCCAGCAGCTTAGTTACGGGAGGAGCAGACGAGCAGTACTTC. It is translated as CASSLVTGGADEQYF.